The 30 T cell receptor beta chains below all came from one sample that was sequenced in a study of shared clonotypes between healthy human individuals. Here immunoSEQ multiplex PCR was the method, and the copy in TCRdb shows in-frame clones only, minus some. The table includes some 500,000 clones, 95% to 96% detected once. What was sequenced was naive CD4+ T cells sorted from blood. Subset of the sample: CD45RA+ positively selected. These receptors all come from a woman under 40 in good health.

The chain joins TRBV18 to TRBJ2-3; D not resolved. Germline CDR1 is KGHSH and CDR2 is LQKENI. The CDR3 has 17 amino acids. Trimming pared 3 bases from V and 3 bases from J, leaving 19 bases between. The CDR3 coding sequence is TGTGCCAGCTCACCCCTGGCAGGTCCGATTGGGACAGATACGCAGTATTTT. Encoded protein: CASSPLAGPIGTDTQYF.

J is TRBJ1-2 and V is TRBV19, with a tentative D call TRBD1 (5 bases). The CDR3 length is 16 residues. V lost 3 bases, J lost 5 bases, and 19 bases lay in between. Looked up from germline, CDR1 is LNHDA and CDR2 is SQIVND (reference sequence). CDR3 in amino acids: CASSIQGGQGRYGYTF. The CDR3 DNA reads TGTGCCAGTAGTATTCAAGGAGGGCAGGGCCGGTATGGCTACACCTTC. Filled out from reference TRBV19 and TRBJ1-2, the complete variable domain reads DGGITQSPKYLFRKEGQNVTLSCEQNLNHDAMYWYRQDPGQGLRLIYYSQIVNDFQKGDIAEGYSVSREKKESFPLTVTSAQKNPTAFYLCASSIQGGQGRYGYTFGSGTRLTVV.

In this sample, this clone turned up once. The V call is TRBV19, the J call TRBJ2-2; maybe TRBD1 (5 bases). CDR1 and CDR2 from the germline V gene are LNHDA and SQIVND (reference sequence). The CDR3 is made up of 14 amino acids. Trimming took off 4 bases at V and 0 bases at J, with 6 bases between the two ends. CDR3 DNA: TGTGCCAGTAGTAGGGGCGCGAACACCGGGGAGCTGTTTTTT. Protein product: CASSRGANTGELFF.

The chain joins TRBV19 to TRBJ2-2; 7 positions agree with TRBD1. V trimming: 8 bases; J trimming: 2 bases; junction bases outside the gene matches: 11. Germline-derived CDR1 and CDR2 are LNHDA and SQIVND (reference sequence). The CDR3 contains 16 residues. Here the CDR3 reads CASCPPDRVNTGELFF. CDR3 bases: TGTGCCAGTTGCCCACCTGACAGGGTAAACACCGGGGAGCTGTTTTTT.

This chain links TRBV28 with TRBJ1-2; possibly TRBD1 for D (5 bases). The ends were cut back, 8 bases at V and 2 bases at J, with 15 bases in the middle. Germline values: CDR1 MDHEN, CDR2 SYDVKM. This CDR3 is 14 amino acids long. The CDR3 nucleotides read TGTGCCAGCCGAATCAGTGGGGGGAACTATGGCTACACCTTC. It codes for CASRISGGNYGYTF.

The rearrangement uses TRBV19 and TRBJ2-2; possibly TRBD1 or TRBD2 for D (5 bases each). This CDR3 is built from 13 residues. V was trimmed by 6 bases and J by 6 bases, leaving 11 bases between them. Germline V gives CDR1 LNHDA, CDR2 SQIVND (reference sequence). DNA of the CDR3: TGTGCCAGTAGATACGGGACGCCCGGGGAGCTGTTTTTT. This encodes CASRYGTPGELFF.

This clone showed up just once. This sequence joins TRBV11-2 and TRBJ2-7, with 9 bases aligning to TRBD1. The germline V gene encodes CDR1 SGHAT and CDR2 FQNNGV. Unmatched junction bases numbered 10, after V lost 2 bases and J lost 5 bases. This CDR3 has 16 amino acids. CDR3 sequence reads: CASSLSSGQGYHEQYF. In nucleotides, the CDR3 is TGTGCCAGCAGCTTAAGTAGTGGACAGGGGTACCACGAGCAGTACTTC.

The chain joins TRBV9 to TRBJ2-5; 14 positions match TRBD2. This CDR3 comprises 20 residues. Germline values: CDR1 SGDLS, CDR2 YYNGEE. V was clipped by 0 bases and J by 4 bases; unmatched bases: 14. The CDR3 DNA reads as TGTGCCAGCAGCGTAGACCCAGGACTAGCGGGAGGAGGGGGAGGAGAGACCCAGTACTTC. This gives the protein CASSVDPGLAGGGGGETQYF.

DNA of the CDR3: TGCGCCAGCAGCTTACCGGACACCTACGAGCAGTACTTC. This sequence encodes CASSLPDTYEQYF. The rearrangement joins TRBV5-1 to TRBJ2-7, with D maybe TRBD1 (5 bases). Germline V CDR1 and CDR2: SGHRS, YFSETQ. This CDR3 is built from 13 residues. V was cut by 2 bases and J by 2 bases, with 8 bases left in between. The complete variable domain, with remaining parts taken from reference TRBV5-1 and TRBJ2-7, reads KAGVTQTPRYLIKTRGQQVTLSCSPISGHRSVSWYQQTPGQGLQFLFEYFSETQRNKGNFPGRFSGRQFSNSRSEMNVSTLELGDSALYLCASSLPDTYEQYFGPGTRLTVT.

CDR3 protein: CASSLALAGGGTGELFF. The DNA of the CDR3 is TGTGCCAGCAGCTTGGCACTAGCGGGAGGAGGGACCGGGGAGCTGTTTTTT. The chain is built from TRBV5-4 and TRBJ2-2, with 12 bases matching TRBD2. Germline V gene sequence: CDR1 SGHNT, CDR2 YYREEE (reference sequence). The junction had 5 bases not matched to a gene; V was cut back by 0 bases and J by 5 bases. The CDR3 extends over 17 amino acids.

V is TRBV11-3 and J is TRBJ2-7, with D tentatively TRBD2 (6 bases). Germline V gene lookup returns CDR1 SGHNT and CDR2 YENEEA. The CDR3 contains 14 residues. V lost 0 bases and J 2 bases, leaving 8 bases between the germline ends. CDR3 residues: CASSLESGPYEQYF. The CDR3 region has the DNA TGTGCCAGCAGCTTAGAGAGCGGGCCCTACGAGCAGTACTTC.

The chain recombines TRBV5-1 with TRBJ2-5, with TRBD2 matching over 8 bases. The CDR3 covers 14 residues. Germline assignment: CDR1 SGHRS and CDR2 YFSETQ. Trimming cost V 5 bases and J 9 bases; bases outside gene matches: 12. CDR3 in DNA: TGCGCCAGCAGATCGGGGGGGACCTCGATAGCCCAGTACTTC. This sequence encodes CASRSGGTSIAQYF.

V usage is TRBV19 and J usage is TRBJ1-5; D is perhaps TRBD1 (5 bases). The CDR3 is 14 amino acids. The V gene lost 5 bases and the J gene lost 2 bases, with 10 bases spanning the gap. Germline CDR1 is LNHDA and CDR2 is SQIVND (reference sequence). Here the CDR3 reads CASSLRDGNQPQHF. CDR3 in DNA: TGTGCCAGTAGTCTCCGGGACGGCAATCAGCCCCAGCATTTT.

J is TRBJ1-1 and V is TRBV6-6; D remains ambiguous. Per the germline V gene, CDR1 is MNHNY and CDR2 is SVGAGI (reference sequence). The CDR3 contains 11 residues. The ends were cut back, 7 bases at V and 1 base at J, with 4 bases in the middle. CDR3 in DNA: TGTGCCAGCACCCGGAACACTGAAGCTTTCTTT. It encodes CASTRNTEAFF.

The chain combines TRBV21-1 with TRBJ2-7; TRBD1 is the table's D call and was not checked against the DNA. TRBV21-1 is marked as a pseudogene. This CDR3 region has 16 residues. Here the CDR3 reads CASSIRPRDRAYEQYF. CDR3 sequence (DNA): TGTGCCAGCAGCATACGACCCCGGGACAGAGCCTACGAGCAGTACTTC.

The chain joins TRBV6-1 to TRBJ1-3, with D tentatively TRBD1 (5 bases). V dropped 3 bases and J dropped 0 bases, with 12 bases sitting between them. Germline V gene sequence: CDR1 MNHNS, CDR2 SASEGT. CDR3 length: 16 residues. Here the CDR3 DNA reads TGTGCCAGCAGTGAGGATCCAGGGAGCTCTGGAAACACCATATATTTT. It encodes CASSEDPGSSGNTIYF.

V is TRBV7-3 and J is TRBJ1-3; 9 positions agree with TRBD1. CDR1 SGHTA and CDR2 FQGTGA come from the germline V gene. The CDR3 is 19 amino acids. V lost 4 bases and J lost 3; bases outside the gene matches: 16. The CDR3 loop reads CASSSSRDRVSVDGNTIYF. Here the CDR3 DNA reads TGTGCCAGCAGCTCGAGCCGGGACAGGGTGTCTGTTGATGGAAACACCATATATTTT. The full variable domain, completed using reference TRBV7-3 and TRBJ1-3, is GAGVSQTPSNKVTEKGKYVELRCDPISGHTALYWYRQSLGQGPEFLIYFQGTGAADDSGLPNDRFFAVRPEGSVSTLKIQRTERGDSAVYLCASSSSRDRVSVDGNTIYFGEGSWLTVV.

This chain links TRBV18 with TRBJ1-5; maybe TRBD1 (5 bases). Germline lookup yields CDR1 KGHSH and CDR2 LQKENI. V lost 2 bases, J lost 5 bases, and 13 bases lay in between. There are 15 residues in the CDR3. In DNA, the CDR3 is TGTGCCAGCTCACCATCAGAGGCAGGGCATCAGCCCCAGCATTTT. Translation gives CASSPSEAGHQPQHF.

The V and J genes are TRBV28 and TRBJ2-1; 8 bases line up with TRBD2. V was pared by 2 bases and J by 5 bases, with 2 bases of the junction left unmatched. CDR1 is MDHEN and CDR2 is SYDVKM in the germline V gene. This CDR3 is built from 14 residues. The CDR3 DNA sequence: TGTGCCAGCAGTTTAGCGGGAGGAAACAATGAGCAGTTCTTC. Amino acid sequence: CASSLAGGNNEQFF.

The CDR3 nucleotides are TGTGCCAGCAGCTTAAACAGGGGAGAGACCCAGTACTTC. This codes for CASSLNRGETQYF. V is TRBV7-6 and J is TRBJ2-5, with 7 bases lining up with TRBD1. J lost 4 bases, V lost 2 bases, and 1 base had no gene match. The CDR3 is 13 amino acids. Germline CDR1 SGHVS, CDR2 FNYEAQ.

This clone was observed a single time. This chain uses TRBV9 with TRBJ2-2; 8 nucleotides line up with TRBD1. Trimming at V came to 3 bases and at J to 9 bases, leaving 7 bases not matched to a gene. Germline CDR1 reads SGDLS; CDR2 reads YYNGEE. The CDR3 length is 14 residues. The CDR3, as DNA: TGTGCCAGCAGCGCCTCGGCAGGGGGCCGGGAGCTGTTTTTT. Translating it yields CASSASAGGRELFF.

The CDR3 nucleotides are TGTGCCAGCAGTCCCCAGGGGGCTCAGGAGACCCAGTACTTC. Translating gives CASSPQGAQETQYF. The chain carries TRBV2 and TRBJ2-5; 8 bases map to TRBD1. This CDR3 has 14 residues. Germline-derived CDR1 and CDR2 are SNHLY and FYNNEI. The ends lost 5 bases at V and 5 bases at J; junction bases unmatched: 7.

This clone was recorded once. The chain couples TRBV5-1 to TRBJ2-3, with D tentatively TRBD2 (6 bases). Germline loops: CDR1 SGHRS, CDR2 YFSETQ. This CDR3 contains 15 residues. Between the trimmed V and J ends, which lost 4 bases and 6 bases, there was a span of 18 bases. CDR3 sequence (DNA): TGCGCCAGCAGCCCTTCGGGAGCCCTGGGGGATACGCAGTATTTT. Its protein is CASSPSGALGDTQYF.

The chain is built from TRBV5-1 and TRBJ2-7; TRBD1 aligns across 8 bases. The CDR3 contains 14 residues. V was clipped by 4 bases and J by 6 bases; unmatched bases: 9. CDR1 and CDR2 from the germline V gene are SGHRS and YFSETQ. The CDR3 sequence: CASSPGQGEGEQYF. For the CDR3, the DNA is TGCGCCAGCAGCCCAGGACAGGGAGAGGGCGAGCAGTACTTC.

Only one count was recorded for this clone. This sequence joins TRBV19 and TRBJ1-2, with a possible D match to TRBD1 (6 bases). With 6 bases removed from V and 8 bases from J, the gap between germline ends came to 16 bases. This CDR3 spans 13 amino acids. Germline CDR1 and CDR2: LNHDA and SQIVND (reference sequence). The CDR3 DNA follows: TGTGCCAGTAGAATCGTGGGGGCAAGGGGCTACACCTTC. This sequence encodes CASRIVGARGYTF.

V usage is TRBV15 and J usage is TRBJ2-7; TRBD2 agrees at 7 bases. With 6 bases clipped from V and 9 bases from J, the junction kept 11 bases outside the gene matches. CDR3 size: 13 residues. Germline V CDR1 and CDR2: LNHNV, YYDKDF (reference sequence). The CDR3 spells CATSQMGGSVQYF. CDR3 nucleotides: TGTGCCACCAGTCAAATGGGGGGGTCGGTGCAGTACTTC.

This clone appeared once. The rearrangement links TRBV10-3 to TRBJ2-7; tentative D call: TRBD1 (6 bases). CDR3 size: 14 residues. V was pared by 4 bases and J by 6 bases, with 16 bases between. Germline V gene sequence: CDR1 ENHRY, CDR2 SYGVKD. For the CDR3, the DNA is TGTGCCATCAGTGTTGGGGGCAGCTTTGGCGAGCAGTACTTC. This codes for CAISVGGSFGEQYF.

The rearrangement links TRBV4-2 to TRBJ2-7; D is possibly TRBD1 or TRBD2 (5 bases each). The CDR3 is made up of 17 amino acids. From germline, CDR1 is LGHNA and CDR2 YNFKEQ. The V and J ends lost 4 bases and 3 bases respectively, with 22 bases between them. DNA for the CDR3: TGTGCCAGCAGCCTAAAGGGGACGGTTGGGTCAGGCTACGAGCAGTACTTC. Residues: CASSLKGTVGSGYEQYF.

J is TRBJ2-6 and V is TRBV5-1, with TRBD2 as a possible D gene (5 bases). The CDR3 totals 16 residues. The V end was cut by 0 bases, the J end by 0 bases, with 7 bases between. CDR1 is SGHRS and CDR2 is YFSETQ in the germline V gene. The CDR3 nucleotides read TGCGCCAGCAGCTTGGTACGGGACTCTGGGGCCAACGTCCTGACTTTC. Translating it yields CASSLVRDSGANVLTF.

The chain recombines TRBV27 with TRBJ2-7; TRBD2 aligns across 16 bases. Germline CDR1 MNHEY, CDR2 SMNVEV (reference sequence). CDR3 length equals 17 residues. J gave up 4 bases and V 6 bases, and 9 bases lay outside the gene matches. DNA for the CDR3: TGTGCCAGCAGCTGGGGGACTAGCGGGAGGGCCAAGTACGAGCAGTACTTC. Its translation is CASSWGTSGRAKYEQYF.